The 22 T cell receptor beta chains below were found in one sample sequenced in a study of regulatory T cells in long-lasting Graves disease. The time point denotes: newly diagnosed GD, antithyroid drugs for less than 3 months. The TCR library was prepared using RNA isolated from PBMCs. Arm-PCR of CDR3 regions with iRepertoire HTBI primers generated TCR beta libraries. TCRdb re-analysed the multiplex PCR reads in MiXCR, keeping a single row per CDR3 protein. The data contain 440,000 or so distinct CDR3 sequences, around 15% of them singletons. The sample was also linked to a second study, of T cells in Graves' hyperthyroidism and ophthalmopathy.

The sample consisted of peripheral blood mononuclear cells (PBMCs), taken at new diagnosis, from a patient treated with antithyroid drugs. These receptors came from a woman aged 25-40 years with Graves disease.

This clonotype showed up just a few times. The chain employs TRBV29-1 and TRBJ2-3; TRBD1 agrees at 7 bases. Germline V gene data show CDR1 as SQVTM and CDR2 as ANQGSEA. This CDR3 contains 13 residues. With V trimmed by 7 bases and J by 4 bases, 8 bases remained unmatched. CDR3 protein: CSGLRDSADTQYF. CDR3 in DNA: TGCAGCGGTCTCCGGGACAGTGCAGATACGCAGTATTTT.

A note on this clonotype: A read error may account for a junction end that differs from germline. CDR3 in DNA: TGTGCCAGCAGGGTGCTGGAGGGACTTCCGAAGCTGGCCTTC. This encodes CASRVLEGLPKLAF. The chain employs TRBV19 and TRBJ2-5; perhaps TRBD2 as D (6 bases). Germline-derived CDR1 and CDR2 are LNHDA and SQIVND (reference sequence). The CDR3 is 14 residues long.

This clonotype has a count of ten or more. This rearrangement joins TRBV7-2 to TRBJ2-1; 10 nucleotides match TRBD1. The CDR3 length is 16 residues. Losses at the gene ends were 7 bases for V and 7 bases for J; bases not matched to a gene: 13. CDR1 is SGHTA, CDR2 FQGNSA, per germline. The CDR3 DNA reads TGTGCCAGCACCCTTAGAAGGGACAGGGGTGCTAATGAGCAGTTCTTC. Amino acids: CASTLRRDRGANEQFF.

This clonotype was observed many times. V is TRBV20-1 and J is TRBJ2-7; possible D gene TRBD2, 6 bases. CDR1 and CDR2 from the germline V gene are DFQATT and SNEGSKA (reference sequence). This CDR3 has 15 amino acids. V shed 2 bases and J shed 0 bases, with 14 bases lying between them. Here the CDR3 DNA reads TGCAGTGCTAGAATGGCGGGGAACCCCTCCTACGAGCAGTACTTC. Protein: CSARMAGNPSYEQYF.

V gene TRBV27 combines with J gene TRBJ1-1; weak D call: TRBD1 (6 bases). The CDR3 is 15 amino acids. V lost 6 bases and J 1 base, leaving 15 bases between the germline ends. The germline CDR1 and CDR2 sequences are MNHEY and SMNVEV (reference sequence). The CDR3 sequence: CASRTWEDRNTEAFF. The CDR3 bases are TGTGCCAGCAGGACGTGGGAGGACAGGAACACTGAAGCTTTCTTT.

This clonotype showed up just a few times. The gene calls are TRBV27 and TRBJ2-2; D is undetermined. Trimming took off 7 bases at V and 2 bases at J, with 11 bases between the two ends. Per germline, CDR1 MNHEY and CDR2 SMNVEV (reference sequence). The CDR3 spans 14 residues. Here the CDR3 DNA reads TGTGCCAGCACCCCACACCCCAACACCGGGGAGCTGTTTTTT. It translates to CASTPHPNTGELFF.

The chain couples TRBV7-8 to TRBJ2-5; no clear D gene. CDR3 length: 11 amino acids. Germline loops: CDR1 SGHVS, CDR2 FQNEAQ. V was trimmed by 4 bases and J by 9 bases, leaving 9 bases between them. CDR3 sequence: CASSSTTPQYF. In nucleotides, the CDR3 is TGTGCCAGCAGCTCAACTACGCCCCAGTACTTC.

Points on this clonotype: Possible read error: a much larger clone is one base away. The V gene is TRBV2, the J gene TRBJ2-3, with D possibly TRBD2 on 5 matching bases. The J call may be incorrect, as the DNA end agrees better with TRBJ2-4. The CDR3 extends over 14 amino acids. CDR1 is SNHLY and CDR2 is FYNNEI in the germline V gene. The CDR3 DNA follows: TGTGCCAGCAGTGAGCAGCGGAGCTCCTACGATCAGTACTTC. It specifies CASSEQRSSYDQYF.

The CDR3 loop is CSARPRERTYEQYF. CDR3 DNA sequence: TGCAGTGCTCGCCCCCGGGAGCGGACCTACGAGCAGTACTTC. The V and J genes are TRBV20-1 and TRBJ2-7; D is possibly TRBD2 (6 bases). Trimming took off 5 bases at V and 2 bases at J, with 16 bases between the two ends. CDR3 length: 14 amino acids. Germline loops: CDR1 DFQATT, CDR2 SNEGSKA (reference sequence).

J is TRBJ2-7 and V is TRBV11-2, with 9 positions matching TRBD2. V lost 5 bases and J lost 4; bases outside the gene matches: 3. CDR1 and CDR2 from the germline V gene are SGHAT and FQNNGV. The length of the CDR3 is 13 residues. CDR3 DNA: TGTGCCAGCAGCCAAACTAGCGGGTACGAGCAGTACTTC. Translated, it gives CASSQTSGYEQYF.

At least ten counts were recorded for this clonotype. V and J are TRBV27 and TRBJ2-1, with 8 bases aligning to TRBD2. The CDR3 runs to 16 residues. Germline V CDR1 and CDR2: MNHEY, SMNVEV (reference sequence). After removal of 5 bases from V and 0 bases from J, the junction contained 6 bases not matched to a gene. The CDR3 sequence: CASSEERGSSYNEQFF. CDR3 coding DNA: TGTGCCAGCAGTGAAGAGCGGGGGAGCTCCTACAATGAGCAGTTCTTC.

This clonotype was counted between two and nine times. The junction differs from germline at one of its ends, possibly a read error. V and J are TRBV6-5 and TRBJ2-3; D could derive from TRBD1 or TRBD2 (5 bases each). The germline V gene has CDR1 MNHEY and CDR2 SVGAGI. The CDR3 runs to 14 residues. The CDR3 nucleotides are TGTGCCAGCAGTTACGGGGACCTCACAGATATGCAGTATTTT. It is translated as CASSYGDLTDMQYF.

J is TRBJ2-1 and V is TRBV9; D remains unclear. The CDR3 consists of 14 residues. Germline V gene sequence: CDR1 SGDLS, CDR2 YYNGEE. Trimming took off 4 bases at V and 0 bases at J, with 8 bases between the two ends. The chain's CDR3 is CASSPSSSYNEQFF. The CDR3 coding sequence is TGTGCCAGCAGCCCCTCTAGCTCCTACAATGAGCAGTTCTTC.

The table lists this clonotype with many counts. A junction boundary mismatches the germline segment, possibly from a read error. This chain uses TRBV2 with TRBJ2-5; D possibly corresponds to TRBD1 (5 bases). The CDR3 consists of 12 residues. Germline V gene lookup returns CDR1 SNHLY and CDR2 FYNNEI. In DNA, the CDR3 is TGCGCCAGCAGTGAGCAGGGAGAGACCCAGTACTTC. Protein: CASSEQGETQYF.

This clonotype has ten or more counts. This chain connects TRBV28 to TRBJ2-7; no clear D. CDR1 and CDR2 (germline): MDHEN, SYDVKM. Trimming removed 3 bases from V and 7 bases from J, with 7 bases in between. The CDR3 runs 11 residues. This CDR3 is CASSFKAEQYF. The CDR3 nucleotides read TGTGCCAGCAGTTTTAAAGCAGAGCAGTACTTC.

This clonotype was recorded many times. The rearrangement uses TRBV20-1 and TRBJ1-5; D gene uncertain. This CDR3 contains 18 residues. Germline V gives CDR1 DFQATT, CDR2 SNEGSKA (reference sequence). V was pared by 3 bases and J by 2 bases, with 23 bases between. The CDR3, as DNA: TGCAGTGCTAGTCTCCCCCAAGGGTGGACTAAGGGCAATCAGCCCCAGCATTTT. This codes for CSASLPQGWTKGNQPQHF.

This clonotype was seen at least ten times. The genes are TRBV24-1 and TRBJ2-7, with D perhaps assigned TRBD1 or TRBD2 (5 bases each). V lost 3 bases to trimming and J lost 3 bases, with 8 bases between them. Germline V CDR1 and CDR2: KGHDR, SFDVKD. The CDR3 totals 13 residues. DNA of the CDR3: TGTGCCACCAGTGATGGGGACGGCTACGAGCAGTACTTC. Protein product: CATSDGDGYEQYF.

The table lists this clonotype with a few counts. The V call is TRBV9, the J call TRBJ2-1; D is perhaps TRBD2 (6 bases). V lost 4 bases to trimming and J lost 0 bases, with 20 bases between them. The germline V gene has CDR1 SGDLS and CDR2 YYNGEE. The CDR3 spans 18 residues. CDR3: CASSRPRSRGSSYNEQFF. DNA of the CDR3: TGTGCCAGCAGCCGCCCCCGGAGCCGGGGGAGCTCCTACAATGAGCAGTTCTTC.

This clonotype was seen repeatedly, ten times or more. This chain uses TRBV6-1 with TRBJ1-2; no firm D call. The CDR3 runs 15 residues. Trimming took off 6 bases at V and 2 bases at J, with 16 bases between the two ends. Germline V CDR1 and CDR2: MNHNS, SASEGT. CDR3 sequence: CASSPLSGANYGYTF. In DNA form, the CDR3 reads TGTGCCAGCAGCCCTTTATCAGGAGCCAACTATGGCTACACCTTC.

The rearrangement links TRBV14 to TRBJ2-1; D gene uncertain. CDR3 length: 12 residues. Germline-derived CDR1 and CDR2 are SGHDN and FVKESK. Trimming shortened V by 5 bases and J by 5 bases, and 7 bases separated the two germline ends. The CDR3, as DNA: TGTGCCAGCAGCACCCTAGACAATGAGCAGTTCTTC. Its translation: CASSTLDNEQFF.

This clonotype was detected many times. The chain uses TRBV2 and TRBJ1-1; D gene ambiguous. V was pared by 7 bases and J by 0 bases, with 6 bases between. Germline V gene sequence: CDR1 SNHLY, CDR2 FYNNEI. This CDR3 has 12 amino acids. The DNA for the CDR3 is TGTGCCAGCAACGGGATGAACACTGAAGCTTTCTTT. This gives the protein CASNGMNTEAFF.

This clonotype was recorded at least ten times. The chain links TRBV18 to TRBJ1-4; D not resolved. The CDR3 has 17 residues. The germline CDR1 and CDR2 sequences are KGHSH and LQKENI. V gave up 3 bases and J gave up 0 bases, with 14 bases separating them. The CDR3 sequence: CASSPRGADPTNEKLFF. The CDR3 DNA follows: TGTGCCAGCTCACCGAGAGGAGCGGACCCAACTAATGAAAAACTGTTTTTT.